The subject of this entry is one T cell receptor (beta chain). Its recognized antigen is unknown. Base qualities are not at hand, and no much larger clone is one base apart. Library method: the immunoSEQ multiplex PCR assay. For the multiplex PCR, a mixture combining 60 forward primers for TCR Vbeta segments and 13 reverse primers for TCR Jbeta segments was used. A multiplex PCR assay on genomic DNA amplified the CDR3 region of rearranged TCR beta genes. The Illumina HiSeq System was used to sequence the amplified TCR beta libraries as 87-base-pair reads. The paper's processing steps were these. A later analysis counted some 80 million unique TCR beta chains across the 670 or so repertoires, and about 10 million of these chains were shared by at least two donors. Raw reads were error-corrected and collapsed into unique sequences with a nearest-neighbor algorithm that merged closely related sequences to remove PCR and sequencing errors. To assign V, D and J gene segments, CDR3 sequences were aligned to IMGT reference sequences. Each retained sequence needed at least a six-nucleotide match to both a V gene segment and a J gene segment. Rearrangements were called productive when the CDR3 lacked stop codons and stayed in frame with V and J; all others were non-productive. Following IMGT convention, CDR3 was defined as the stretch from the second conserved V-encoded cysteine to the conserved J-encoded phenylalanine. Sequences without an unambiguous match to a single V gene segment were excluded from the earlier analysis of about 600 of the donors. An earlier analysis of some 500 of the donors classified V segments as functional when productive rearrangements were above 56.7% and as segregating when the standard deviation between donors was above 5%. A statistical classification framework was developed to diagnose cytomegalovirus status using the catalog of TCR beta chain sequences. In a later analysis, TCR nucleotide sequences were compared against IMGT/GENE-DB human TR gene sequences so that V and J genes could be assigned. In a later analysis, CDR3 sequences and most-parsimonious VDJ recombination scenarios were assigned using the TCRdist pipeline. In a later analysis, every TCR beta chain was defined by the combination of its CDR3 amino acid sequence and its V-gene family, and reads without a unique V-gene family were dropped. A later analysis removed 500 to 600 highly shared, low-generation-probability nucleotide sequences to deal with suspected cross-contamination and a sequencing artifact. In a later analysis, a clonal expansion index was calculated for each public chain from normalized within-repertoire ranks of inferred template counts. Generation probabilities in a later analysis came from a VDJ recombination model fitted to out-of-frame rearrangements, and those results were checked against IGoR. In a later analysis, hypergeometric tests were used to score TCR-TCR, TCR-HLA and TCR-CMV co-occurrence, with a repertoire-size bias correction applied to TCR pairs. In a later analysis, false discovery rates were estimated by permuting HLA or CMV assignments 20 times. In a later analysis, co-occurring TCRs were grouped using DBSCAN, with TCRdist sequence similarity added in when clustering inside HLA-allele-positive subsets. Co-occurrence clustering excluded repertoires with fewer than 30,000 or more than 120,000 public chains, plus five with anomalous nucleotide sharing. The table was pulled from immuneACCESS by TCRdb, which kept in-frame rearrangements only. Such tables lose some clones; where checked, under half of the loss comes from unresolved V genes, and the rest has no known cause. For V, J and clone size, that table is used; D and trimming come from the DNA. The sample profile shows 140,000 to 150,000 clones; 77% of them were found once. Less than 5% of the sample belongs to the ten largest clones.

These data originate in a study of cytomegalovirus exposure and HLA in healthy donors (dated by TCRdb to about 2017). As for the study more broadly: According to an earlier analysis of 550 to 750 of the donors, roughly 180 million T cells yielded over 90 million unique TCR beta sequences and 276 Gb of sequence data. An early release covering about 600 HLA-typed donors comprised approximately 300 gigabases of sequencing data and around 80 million unique TCR sequences. Of the roughly 400 genotyped donors, about 80% fell in the genetic ancestry cluster associated with self-reported Caucasian donors. The study aimed to test whether signatures of past pathogen exposure could be identified by cataloging public T cell receptors. The study profiled the T cell repertoires of approximately 700 subjects by immunosequencing and related them to cytomegalovirus serostatus. In addition to the first cohort of around 670 subjects, a separate validation cohort of some 120 different subjects was used. To predict cytomegalovirus infection status, the study combined high-throughput TCR immunosequencing, statistical association of individual TCRs with disease status, and machine learning. A later analysis re-analyzed previously published TCR beta repertoires from 666 donors and added high-resolution HLA genotyping to study TCR occurrence patterns. Rather than drawing on any new phenotypic data, the later analysis identified candidate immune exposures from TCR beta sequences and the way those sequences occurred across donors. To decide whether each TCR beta V gene segment behaved as functional or pseudogenic, an earlier analysis of fewer than 750 of the donors relied on high-throughput TCR beta sequencing. Alongside the repertoire data, information on donor age, sex, ethnicity and CMV serostatus was compiled. A later genetic analysis took genome-wide SNP genotypes for about three fifths of the 666 donors and used that subset as a discovery cohort. All discovery cohort repertoires had been generated on a single sequencing platform. HLA typing covered class I and class II loci at four-digit resolution. The number of donors typed differed by locus, with 629-630 for A, B, C, DRB1 and DQB1, around 500 for DQA1, 600 to 610 for DPA1, and about 450 for DPB1. About five DR-DQ haplotypes were treated as single units for association and clustering because of strong linkage in the cohort. Across 300 to 400 genotyped donors of the cohort, an average of about 250,000 unique TCR beta nucleotide sequences per donor were sequenced, and roughly a sixth of those sequences were non-productive.

The cohort comprised fewer than 750 healthy bone marrow donors. At the time of sampling, every cohort member was nominally healthy, though immune exposures that went unrecorded were likely present. The donor tested CMV seronegative and was one of the 352 seronegative cohort members. Every donor gave a peripheral blood sample, and the peripheral blood mononuclear cells from that sample were used for TCR beta sequencing. Genomic DNA extraction from the blood cell samples was performed with the Qiagen DNeasy Blood Extraction Kit. The CDR3 covers 13 residues, taking in both the cysteine and the phenylalanine. Just CDR3 DNA is preserved here, 39 bases in frame from base 1. CDR1 and CDR2, per the germline V gene, are LGHNT and FRNRAP. The V end loses 2 bases and the J end loses 15 bases, and a stretch of 14 bases separates them. Broad study findings and their caveats: Specific HLA alleles were associated with 16,951 TCR beta sequences at a false discovery rate of 0.05 in a later analysis. In a later analysis, TCR association rates were found to vary across HLA loci, with the most associated TCRs seen for DRB1 alleles and the fewest for HLA-C alleles. The study listed 164 TCR beta chains as associated with cytomegalovirus. An earlier analysis of approximately 530 of the donors showed that most TCR beta V segments appeared in productive rearrangements either about 87% or about 30% of the time, which broadly matched IMGT annotations. In a later analysis, HLA-associated TCR beta chains were found to be more clonally expanded and to have lower generation probabilities than equally common non-associated chains. According to the authors, the approach could potentially be generalized to other disease states and immunological phenotypes. Because HLA typing was unavailable for some donors at each locus, only the typed subset was used in association tests. Linkage disequilibrium might explain the correlated functional status among segregating V segments, but an unknown experimental factor could not be ruled out. Sequencing depth was assumed to be roughly uniform across donors in the presence/absence analyses, though that assumption may not hold. The classifier was reported to diagnose cytomegalovirus status with high specificity and sensitivity in both the original and validation cohorts. For the cohort, immune exposure information was limited to CMV serostatus. In a later analysis, several top co-occurrence clusters were reported to appear linked to parvovirus B19, influenza, CMV and Epstein-Barr virus. Compared with the approximately 720-donor mean, donors in an Asian-associated ancestry cluster had fewer N-insertions in productive TCRs, according to a later genetic analysis. Some IMGT-functional V segments, including TRBV6-2 and TRBV6-3, could not be told apart with the 87-base-pair reads, so those segments were excluded. Only TCR beta chains were sequenced in this cohort, and the absence of alpha or paired-chain data limited detectable features. A few of the identified cytomegalovirus-associated TCR beta chains were confirmed in vitro to be specific for cytomegalovirus antigens. Most TCR sequences were seen in very few donors, while some public TCRs were found in many individuals. A group of highly shared sequence variants was considered likely to be a technical artifact of the sequencing pipeline. A later genetic analysis associated a missense DCLRE1C variant with V-gene and J-gene trimming of TCR beta chains, and an independent cohort replicated the association. A further reported finding was that TCR beta sequences accurately predicted the HLA-A and HLA-B alleles for most subjects in the first cohort. Assigning TCR associations to individual alleles was difficult when HLA alleles, especially DR and DQ, strongly co-occurred. A later analysis found that most CMV-associated TCR beta chains appeared HLA-restricted, with HLA associations seemingly driven largely by CMV exposure. Because counts were too low, roughly 17 rarely observed V segments, including chromosome 9 orphons, were left out of the earlier analysis of some 640 of the donors.

The sequenced sample was PBMCs. This sequence originates from a male donor in good health and CMV-seronegative. The rearrangement joined TRBV12-5 to TRBJ2-6; the D gene is perhaps TRBD2, from 5 matching bases. The CDR3 has the sequence CASGLHTEADLTF. The DNA sequence follows: TGTGCTAGTGGTTTGCATACAGAAGCGGACCTGACTTTC.